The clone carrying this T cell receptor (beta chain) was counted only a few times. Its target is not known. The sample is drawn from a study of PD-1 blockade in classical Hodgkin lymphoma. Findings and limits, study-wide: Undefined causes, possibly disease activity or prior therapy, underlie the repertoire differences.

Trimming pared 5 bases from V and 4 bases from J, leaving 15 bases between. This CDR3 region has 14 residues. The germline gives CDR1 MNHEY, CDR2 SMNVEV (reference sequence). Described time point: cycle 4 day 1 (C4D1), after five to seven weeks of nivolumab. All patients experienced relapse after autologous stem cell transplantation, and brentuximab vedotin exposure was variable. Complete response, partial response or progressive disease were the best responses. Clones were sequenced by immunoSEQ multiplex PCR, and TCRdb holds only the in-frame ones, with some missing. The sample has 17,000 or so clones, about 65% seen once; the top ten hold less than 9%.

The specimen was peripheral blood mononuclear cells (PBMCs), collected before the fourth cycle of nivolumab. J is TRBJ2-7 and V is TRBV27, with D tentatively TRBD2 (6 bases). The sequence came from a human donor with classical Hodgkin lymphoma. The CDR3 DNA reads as TGTGCCAGCAGTCCCCGCGGGGTTTTTTACGAGCAGTACTTC. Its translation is CASSPRGVFYEQYF.